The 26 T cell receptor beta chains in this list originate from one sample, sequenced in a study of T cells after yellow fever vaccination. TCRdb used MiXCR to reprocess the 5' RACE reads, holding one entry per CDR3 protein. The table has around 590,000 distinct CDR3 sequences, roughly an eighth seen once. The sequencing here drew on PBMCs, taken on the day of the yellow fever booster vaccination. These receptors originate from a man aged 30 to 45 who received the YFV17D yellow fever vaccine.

CDR3 DNA sequence: TGCAGCGTTGAAGGTCGGGGAGCTAGCACAGATACGCAGTATTTT. Its protein is CSVEGRGASTDTQYF. This chain joins TRBV29-1 and TRBJ2-3; D perhaps matches TRBD2 (5 bases). CDR1 SQVTM and CDR2 ANQGSEA come from the germline V gene. Trimming took 1 base from V and 0 from J, leaving 11 bases between them. This CDR3 has 15 residues.

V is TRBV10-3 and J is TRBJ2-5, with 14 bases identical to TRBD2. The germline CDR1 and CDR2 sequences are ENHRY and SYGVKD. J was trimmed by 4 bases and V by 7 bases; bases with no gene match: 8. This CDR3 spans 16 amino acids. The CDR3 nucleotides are TGTGCCATCAAGACGGGGGGACTAGCGGGAGTAGAGACCCAGTACTTC. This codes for CAIKTGGLAGVETQYF.

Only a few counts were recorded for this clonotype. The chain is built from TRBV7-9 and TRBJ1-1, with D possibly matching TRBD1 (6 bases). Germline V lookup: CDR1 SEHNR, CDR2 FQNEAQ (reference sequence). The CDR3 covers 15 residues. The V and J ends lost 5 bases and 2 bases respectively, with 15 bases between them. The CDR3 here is CASSQTGGPNTEAFF. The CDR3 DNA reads TGTGCCAGCAGCCAGACAGGAGGTCCTAACACTGAAGCTTTCTTT.

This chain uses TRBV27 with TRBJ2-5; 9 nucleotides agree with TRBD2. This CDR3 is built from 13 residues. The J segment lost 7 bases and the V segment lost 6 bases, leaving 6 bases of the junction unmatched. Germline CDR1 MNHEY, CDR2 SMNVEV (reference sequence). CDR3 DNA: TGTGCCAGCAGCACGGGACTAGCCGGGACCCAGTACTTC. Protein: CASSTGLAGTQYF.

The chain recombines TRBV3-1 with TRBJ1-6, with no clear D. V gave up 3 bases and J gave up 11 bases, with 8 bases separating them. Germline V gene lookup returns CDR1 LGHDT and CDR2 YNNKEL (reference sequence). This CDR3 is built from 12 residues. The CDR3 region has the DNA TGTGCCAGCAGCCACGGTTCGCCACCCCTCCACTTT. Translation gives CASSHGSPPLHF.

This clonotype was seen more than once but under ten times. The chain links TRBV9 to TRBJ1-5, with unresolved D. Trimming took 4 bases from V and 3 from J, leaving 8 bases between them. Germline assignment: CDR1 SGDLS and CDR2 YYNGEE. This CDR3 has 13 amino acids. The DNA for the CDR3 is TGTGCCAGCAGCCCGGGGTACAATCAGCCCCAGCATTTT. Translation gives CASSPGYNQPQHF.

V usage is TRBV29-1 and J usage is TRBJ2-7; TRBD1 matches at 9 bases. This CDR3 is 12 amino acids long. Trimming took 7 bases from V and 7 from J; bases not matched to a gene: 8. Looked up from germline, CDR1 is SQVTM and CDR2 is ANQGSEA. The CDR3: CSARDRATEQYF. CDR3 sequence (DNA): TGCAGCGCCAGGGACAGGGCTACGGAGCAGTACTTC.

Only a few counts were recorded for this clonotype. The CDR3 region is CASSLRTDRAGELFF. The DNA of the CDR3 is TGTGCCAGCAGTCTGAGGACCGACAGGGCCGGGGAGCTGTTTTTT. The genes are TRBV27 and TRBJ2-2; 7 positions match TRBD1. The germline V gene has CDR1 MNHEY and CDR2 SMNVEV (reference sequence). With 5 bases clipped from V and 6 bases from J, the junction kept 9 bases outside the gene matches. The CDR3 consists of 15 residues.

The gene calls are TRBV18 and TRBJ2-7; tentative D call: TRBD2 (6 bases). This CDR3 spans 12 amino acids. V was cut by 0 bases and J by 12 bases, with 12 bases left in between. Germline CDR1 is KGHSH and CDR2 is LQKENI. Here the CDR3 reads CASSPPFGGTYF. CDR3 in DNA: TGTGCCAGCTCACCACCTTTTGGAGGGACGTACTTC.

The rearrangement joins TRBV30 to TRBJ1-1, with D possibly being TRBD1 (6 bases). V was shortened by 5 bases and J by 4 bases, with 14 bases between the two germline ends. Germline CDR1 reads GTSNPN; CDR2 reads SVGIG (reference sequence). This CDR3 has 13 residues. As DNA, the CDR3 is TGTGCCTGGGTCCGGGGGGGCCTCACTGAAGCTTTCTTT. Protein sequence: CAWVRGGLTEAFF.

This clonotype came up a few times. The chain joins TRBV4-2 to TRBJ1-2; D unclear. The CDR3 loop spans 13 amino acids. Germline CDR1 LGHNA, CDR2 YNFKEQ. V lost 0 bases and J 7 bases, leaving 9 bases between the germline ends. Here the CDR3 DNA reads TGTGCCAGCAGCCAAGATCTTTACCCTGGCTACACCTTC. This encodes CASSQDLYPGYTF.

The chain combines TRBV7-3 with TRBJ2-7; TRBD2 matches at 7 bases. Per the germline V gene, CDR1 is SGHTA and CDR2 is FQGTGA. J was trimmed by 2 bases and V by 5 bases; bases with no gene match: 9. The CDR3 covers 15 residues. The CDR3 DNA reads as TGTGCCAGCAGCCCGGAGCGGGGACTACCCTACGAGCAGTACTTC. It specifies CASSPERGLPYEQYF.

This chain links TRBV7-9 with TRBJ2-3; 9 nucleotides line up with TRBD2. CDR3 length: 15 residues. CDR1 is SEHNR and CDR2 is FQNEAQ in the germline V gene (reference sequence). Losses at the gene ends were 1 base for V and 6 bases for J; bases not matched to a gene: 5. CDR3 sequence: CASSLVSGRMDTQYF. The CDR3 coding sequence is TGTGCCAGCAGCTTAGTAAGCGGGAGGATGGATACGCAGTATTTT.

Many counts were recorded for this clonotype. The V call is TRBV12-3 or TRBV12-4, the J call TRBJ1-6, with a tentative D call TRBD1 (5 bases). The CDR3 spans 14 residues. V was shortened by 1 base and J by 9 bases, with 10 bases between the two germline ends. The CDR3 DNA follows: TGTGCCAGCAGTTTAGGGGGGAATGGTTCACCCCTCCACTTT. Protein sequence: CASSLGGNGSPLHF.

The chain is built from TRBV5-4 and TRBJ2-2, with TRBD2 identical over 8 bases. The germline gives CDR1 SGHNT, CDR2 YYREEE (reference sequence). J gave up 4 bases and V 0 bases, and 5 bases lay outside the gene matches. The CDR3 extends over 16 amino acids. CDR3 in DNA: TGTGCCAGCAGCTTGGCGGGAGGGTTGAGCACCGGGGAGCTGTTTTTT. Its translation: CASSLAGGLSTGELFF.

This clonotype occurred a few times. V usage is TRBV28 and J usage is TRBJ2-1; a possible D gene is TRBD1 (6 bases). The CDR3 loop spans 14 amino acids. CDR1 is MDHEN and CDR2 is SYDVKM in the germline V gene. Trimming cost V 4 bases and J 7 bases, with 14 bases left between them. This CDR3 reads CASSSGGQGNEQFF. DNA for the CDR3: TGTGCCAGCAGTTCCGGCGGCCAGGGGAATGAGCAGTTCTTC.

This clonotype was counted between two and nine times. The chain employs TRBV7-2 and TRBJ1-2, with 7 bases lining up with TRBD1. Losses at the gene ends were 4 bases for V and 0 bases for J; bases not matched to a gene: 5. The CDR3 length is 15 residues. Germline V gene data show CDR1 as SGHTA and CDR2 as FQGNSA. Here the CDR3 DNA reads TGTGCCAGCAGCTCGACAGGGACAGCTAACTATGGCTACACCTTC. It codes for CASSSTGTANYGYTF.

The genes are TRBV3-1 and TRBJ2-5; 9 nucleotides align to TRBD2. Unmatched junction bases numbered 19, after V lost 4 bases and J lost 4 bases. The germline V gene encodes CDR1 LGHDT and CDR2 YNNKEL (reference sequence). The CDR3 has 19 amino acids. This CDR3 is CASSRNSGRSWPPPETQYF. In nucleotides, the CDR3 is TGTGCCAGCAGCCGTAACAGCGGGAGGAGCTGGCCCCCCCCAGAGACCCAGTACTTC.

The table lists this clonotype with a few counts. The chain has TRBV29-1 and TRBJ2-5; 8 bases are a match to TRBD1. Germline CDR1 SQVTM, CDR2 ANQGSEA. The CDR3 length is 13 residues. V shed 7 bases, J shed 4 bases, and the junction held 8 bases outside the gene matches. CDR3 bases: TGCAGCGCCGGACAGGGAAGATCAGAGACCCAGTACTTC. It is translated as CSAGQGRSETQYF.

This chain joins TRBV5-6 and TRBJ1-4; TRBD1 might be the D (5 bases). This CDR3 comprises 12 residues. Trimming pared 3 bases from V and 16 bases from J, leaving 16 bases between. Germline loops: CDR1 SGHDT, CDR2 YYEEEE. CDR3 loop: CASSSSGVTEFF. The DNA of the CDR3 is TGTGCCAGCAGCTCATCGGGGGTGACGGAGTTTTTT.

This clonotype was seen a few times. The CDR3 protein is CASSQDLAGKADTQYF. The CDR3 DNA sequence: TGTGCCAGCAGCCAAGATCTAGCGGGAAAGGCAGATACGCAGTATTTT. J is TRBJ2-3 and V is TRBV4-2, with 9 nucleotides matching TRBD2. CDR1 is LGHNA, CDR2 YNFKEQ, per germline. V lost 0 bases, J lost 4 bases, and 5 bases stayed unmatched. CDR3 length: 16 residues.

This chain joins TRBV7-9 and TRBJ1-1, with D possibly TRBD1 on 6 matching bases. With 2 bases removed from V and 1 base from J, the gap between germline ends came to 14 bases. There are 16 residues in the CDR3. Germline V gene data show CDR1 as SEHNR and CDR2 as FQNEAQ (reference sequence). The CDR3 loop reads CASSLNLGGANTEAFF. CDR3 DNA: TGTGCCAGCAGCTTAAACCTCGGGGGCGCGAACACTGAAGCTTTCTTT.

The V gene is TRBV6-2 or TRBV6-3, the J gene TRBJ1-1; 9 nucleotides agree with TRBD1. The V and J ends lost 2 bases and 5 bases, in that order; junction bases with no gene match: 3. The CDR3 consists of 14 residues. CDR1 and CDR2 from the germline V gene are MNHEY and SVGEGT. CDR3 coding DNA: TGTGCCAGCAGTTACGGACAGGGGAGGACTGAAGCTTTCTTT. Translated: CASSYGQGRTEAFF.

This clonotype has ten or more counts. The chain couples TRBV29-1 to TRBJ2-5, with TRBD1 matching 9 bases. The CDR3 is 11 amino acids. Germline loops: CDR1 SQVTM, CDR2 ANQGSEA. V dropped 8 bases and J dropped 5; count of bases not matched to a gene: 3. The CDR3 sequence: CSFDRGETQYF. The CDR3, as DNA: TGCAGCTTCGACAGGGGGGAGACCCAGTACTTC. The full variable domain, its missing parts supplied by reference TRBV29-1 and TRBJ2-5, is SAVISQKPSRDICQRGTSLTIQCQVDSQVTMMFWYRQQPGQSLTLIATANQGSEATYESGFVIDKFPISRPNLTFSTLTVSNMSPEDSSIYLCSFDRGETQYFGPGTRLLVL.

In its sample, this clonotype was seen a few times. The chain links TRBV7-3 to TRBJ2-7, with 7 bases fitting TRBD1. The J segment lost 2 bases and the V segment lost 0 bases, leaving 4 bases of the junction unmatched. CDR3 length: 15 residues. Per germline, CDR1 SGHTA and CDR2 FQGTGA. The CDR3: CASSLTGTDPYEQYF. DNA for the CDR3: TGTGCCAGCAGCTTAACCGGGACAGACCCCTACGAGCAGTACTTC.

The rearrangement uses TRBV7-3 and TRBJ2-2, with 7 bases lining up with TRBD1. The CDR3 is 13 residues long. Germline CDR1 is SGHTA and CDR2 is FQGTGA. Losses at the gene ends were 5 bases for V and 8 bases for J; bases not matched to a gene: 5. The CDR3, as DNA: TGTGCCAGCAGCACTTTACAGGGGGGGGAGCTGTTTTTT. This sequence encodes CASSTLQGGELFF. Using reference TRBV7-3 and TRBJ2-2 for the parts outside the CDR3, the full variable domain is GAGVSQTPSNKVTEKGKYVELRCDPISGHTALYWYRQSLGQGPEFLIYFQGTGAADDSGLPNDRFFAVRPEGSVSTLKIQRTERGDSAVYLCASSTLQGGELFFGEGSRLTVL.